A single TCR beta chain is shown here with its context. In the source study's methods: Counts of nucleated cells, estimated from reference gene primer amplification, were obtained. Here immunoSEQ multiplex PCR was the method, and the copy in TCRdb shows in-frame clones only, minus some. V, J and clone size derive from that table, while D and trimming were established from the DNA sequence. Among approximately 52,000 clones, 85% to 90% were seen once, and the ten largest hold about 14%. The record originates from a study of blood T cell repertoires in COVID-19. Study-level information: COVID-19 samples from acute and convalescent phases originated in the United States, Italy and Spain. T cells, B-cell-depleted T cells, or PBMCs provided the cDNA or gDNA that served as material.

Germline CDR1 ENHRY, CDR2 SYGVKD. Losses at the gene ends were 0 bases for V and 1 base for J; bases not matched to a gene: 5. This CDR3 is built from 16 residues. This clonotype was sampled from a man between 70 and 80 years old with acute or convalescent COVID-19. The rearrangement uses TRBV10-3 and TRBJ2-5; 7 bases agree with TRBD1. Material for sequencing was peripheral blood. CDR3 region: CAISESTGNIQETQYF. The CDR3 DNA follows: TGTGCCATCAGTGAGTCGACAGGGAATATCCAAGAGACCCAGTACTTC.